This TCR beta chain was found in a study of cytomegalovirus exposure and HLA in healthy donors. At the level of the study: Of the donors genotyped, a few hundred in all, about 81% fell in the Caucasian-associated ancestry cluster.

Notes on this clone: Antigen specificity is unknown.

With 4 bases removed from V and 2 bases from J, the gap between germline ends came to 12 bases. Germline V gene lookup returns CDR1 SGHTS and CDR2 YDEGEE. The CDR3 contains 14 residues. PCR was performed using 60 Vbeta and 13 Jbeta primers. This table comes from immunoSEQ multiplex PCR, and its TCRdb copy is limited to in-frame clones, with some not included. The data hold about 170,000 clones, with around 62% observed a single time. Study conclusions and caveats: Most CMV-associated TCR beta chains appeared HLA-restricted in a later analysis.

The chain combines TRBV5-8 with TRBJ2-5; D gene unclear. The receptor was isolated from a man between 40 and 49 years old in good health and CMV-seronegative. Material: PBMCs. The CDR3 sequence: CASSRSPRQETQYF. CDR3 coding DNA: TGTGCCAGCAGCCGAAGTCCGAGACAAGAGACCCAGTACTTC.